This T cell receptor beta chain came from a study of blood T cell repertoires in COVID-19. Across the study: Whether acute or convalescent, the COVID-19 samples came from the United States, Italy and Spain. From T cells, B-cell-depleted T cells, or PBMCs came the material, which was cDNA or gDNA.

This clone came up a few times. In the study's own analysis: Reference gene primers were amplified, and this amplification served to estimate nucleated cell counts. TCRdb's copy holds only in-frame clones and misses some; the assay was immunoSEQ multiplex PCR. D and trimming were read from the DNA, whereas the V and J calls and clone size are those reported in that table. The table lists tens of thousands of clones, 86% of them singletons. Trimming removed 3 bases at V and 5 bases at J, with 10 bases between. This CDR3 region has 14 residues. The germline CDR1 and CDR2 sequences are SGHVS and FQNEAQ. The receptor was isolated from a man between 25 and 39 years old with acute or convalescent COVID-19. Sequencing input: peripheral blood. J is TRBJ2-2 and V is TRBV7-8, with D possibly matching TRBD1 (6 bases). As DNA, the CDR3 is TGTGCCAGCAGCTTTAACAGGGCAACCGGGGAGCTGTTTTTT. It translates to CASSFNRATGELFF.